These T cell receptor beta chains were read from a single sample in a study of OX40 agonist ivuxolimab in advanced cancers. Assay: immunoSEQ multiplex PCR; the TCRdb copy retains only in-frame clones and omits some. This table has more than 45,000 clones, roughly 85% appearing once. The source was CD4+ or CD8+ T cells sorted from blood, collected in a trial of the OX40 agonist ivuxolimab. These receptors came from an adult with an advanced solid tumor such as melanoma, head and neck, liver or kidney cancer. Both conserved end residues are part of each CDR3. The order of the fields is V gene, J gene, clone size, D gene, CDR3 DNA, CDR3 protein. D genes are given only for firm matches. Size is stated for part of the rows, as once, few or many counts, or as a class when the clone is expanded.

TRBV18	TRBJ2-3	.	.	TGTGCCAGCTCACCACCGGTAGGGACAGATACGCAGTATTTT	CASSPPVGTDTQYF
TRBV4-1	TRBJ1-4	.	.	TGCGCCAGCAGCCAACCGACTCCTACGGGGGAAAAACTGTTTTTT	CASSQPTPTGEKLFF
TRBV19	TRBJ2-2	.	.	TGTGCCAGTAGTATTTACCAGACCGGGGAGCTGTTTTTT	CASSIYQTGELFF
TRBV5-4	TRBJ1-1	.	.	TGTGCCAGCAGCTTGGCTGTAGGTGGTAGCGCGAGGGAAGCTTTCTTT	CASSLAVGGSAREAFF
TRBV5-6	TRBJ2-7	.	.	TGTGCCAGCAGCTTGGTAATCGGGGCTACCTACGAGCAGTACTTC	CASSLVIGATYEQYF
TRBV9	TRBJ2-1	.	.	TGTGCCAGCAGCGTAGCGGCAGGGTACAATGAGCAGTTCTTC	CASSVAAGYNEQFF
TRBV11-3	TRBJ2-2	once	TRBD1	TGTGCCAGCAGCTTAGAATGGCAGGGGGCTGGCGGGGAGCTGTTTTTT	CASSLEWQGAGGELFF
TRBV19	TRBJ1-5	few	.	TGTGCCAGTAGTATAGAGGGGGGCAAGCAGCCCCAGCATTTT	CASSIEGGKQPQHF
TRBV9	TRBJ2-2	.	.	TGTGCCAGCAGCGTAACGCCCAGCGGGAACACCGGGGAGCTGTTTTTT	CASSVTPSGNTGELFF
TRBV27	TRBJ2-7	.	TRBD2	TGTGCCAGCAGTTTAGGGACTAGCGGAAGCTCCTACGAGCAGTACTTC	CASSLGTSGSSYEQYF
TRBV11-2	TRBJ2-2	.	TRBD1	TGTGCCAGCAGCTGGGACAGTTCGAACACCGGGGAGCTGTTTTTT	CASSWDSSNTGELFF
TRBV7-8	TRBJ2-5	.	.	TGTGCCAGCAGCCACCGTCAGGGTCGAGAGACCCAGTACTTC	CASSHRQGRETQYF
TRBV18	TRBJ2-7	.	.	TGTGCCAGCTCACCAGAGGTTGGAGAGCAGTACTTC	CASSPEVGEQYF
TRBV5-1	TRBJ2-7	.	TRBD1	TGCGCCAGCAGCCAGAGGACAGGGACCGTCTACGAGCAGTACTTC	CASSQRTGTVYEQYF
TRBV27	TRBJ1-5	few	.	TGTGCCAGCAGTTTGGGGGGCCGTCAGCCCCAGCATTTT	CASSLGGRQPQHF
TRBV23-1	TRBJ2-7	.	TRBD1	TGCGCCAGCAGTCCCCGGGACAGGGGGTGCGAGCAGTACTTC	CASSPRDRGCEQYF
TRBV19	TRBJ2-2	.	.	TGTGCCGGTCATAGCGGAACGAACACCGGGGAGCTGTTTTTT	CAGHSGTNTGELFF
TRBV2	TRBJ2-3	.	.	TGTGCCAGCAGTATCGGACCACGCACAGATACGCAGTATTTT	CASSIGPRTDTQYF
TRBV7-9	TRBJ1-5	few	TRBD1	TGTGCCAGCAGCCCAGACAGGGGGGCCGGTCAGCCCCAGCATTTT	CASSPDRGAGQPQHF
TRBV4-1	TRBJ2-5	.	TRBD2	TGCGCCAGCAGCCAAAAACTAGCGGGGGTAGAGACCCAGTACTTC	CASSQKLAGVETQYF
TRBV5-6	TRBJ2-5	.	.	TGTGCCAGCAGCTTGGAGGGGGGAGAGCGAGCTCAAGAGACCCAGTACTTC	CASSLEGGERAQETQYF
TRBV10-1	TRBJ1-1	.	.	TGCGCCAGCAGTCCTATGGGGAGAAGGGCTTTCTTT	CASSPMGRRAFF
TRBV7-3	TRBJ1-1	once	.	TGTGCCAGCAGGCTTACAACGAACACTGAAGCTTTCTTT	CASRLTTNTEAFF
TRBV12-5	TRBJ2-1	.	.	TGTGCTAGTGGTTTGATTCTATCCGGGGCCAGCTCCTACAATGAGCAGTTCTTC	CASGLILSGASSYNEQFF
TRBV5-6	TRBJ2-7	once	.	TGTGCCAGCAGCTTGGTAGGCTACGAGCAGTACTTC	CASSLVGYEQYF
TRBV4-2	TRBJ1-2	.	.	TGTGCCAGCAGCCAACCAATAGGACAAACACTCTATGGCTACACCTTC	CASSQPIGQTLYGYTF
TRBV6-6	TRBJ1-2	.	.	TGTGCAAACCAACGGGGTAGCGGGTATGGCTACACCTTC	CANQRGSGYGYTF
TRBV19	TRBJ2-3	.	.	TGTGCCACCTCCACAGATACGCAGTATTTT	CATSTDTQYF
TRBV5-4	TRBJ2-1	.	.	TGTGCCAGCACCGAGCGGGTTTACAATGAGCAGTTCTTC	CASTERVYNEQFF
TRBV5-1	TRBJ2-1	.	.	TGCGCCAGCAGCTTGGCCACGGGGGCCTCCTACAATGAGCAGTTCTTC	CASSLATGASYNEQFF
TRBV2	TRBJ2-5	.	TRBD2	TGTGCCAGCAGTGAACTAGCGGGAGGGCGTCGGCATATCGCAGGGGTCCAGTACTTC	CASSELAGGRRHIAGVQYF
TRBV5-6	TRBJ1-4	.	TRBD1	TGTGCCAGCAGCTCTGATCCGGACAGGGGGCGCGTATCTAATGAAAAACTGTTTTTT	CASSSDPDRGRVSNEKLFF
TRBV15	TRBJ2-3	.	.	TGTGCCACCAGCAGAGTTGACAGGAGAACAGATACGCAGTATTTT	CATSRVDRRTDTQYF
TRBV18	TRBJ2-3	.	TRBD2	TGTGCCAGCTCACCACCCGGGACTAGCGGAGATACGCAGTATTTT	CASSPPGTSGDTQYF
TRBV2	TRBJ2-5	.	TRBD2	TGTGCCAGCAGGAGGGGTAGCGGGGGAGAGACCCAGTACTTC	CASRRGSGGETQYF
TRBV19	TRBJ2-1	once	TRBD2	TGTGCCAGTAGGAGATCGACTAGCGCCCGATCTCCCTACAATGAGCAGTTCTTC	CASRRSTSARSPYNEQFF
TRBV7-8	TRBJ2-7	.	.	TGTGCCAGCAGCTTGGGGGACTCCAACTACGAGCAGTACTTC	CASSLGDSNYEQYF
TRBV5-6	TRBJ1-3	.	TRBD1	TGTGCCAGCAGCAGGACAGGAGTCTCTGGAAACACCATATATTTT	CASSRTGVSGNTIYF
TRBV30	TRBJ1-1	few	.	TGTGCTTCGGGACAGAACACTGAAGCTTTCTTT	CASGQNTEAFF
TRBV7-8	TRBJ2-7	.	.	TGTGCCAGCAGCTCACAGACCAAAGCTACAGGGTACGAGCAGTACTTC	CASSSQTKATGYEQYF
TRBV10-3	TRBJ2-2	.	TRBD2	TGTGCCACCCACTCTCGGGGACCGGGGGGGTCCGGGGAGCTGTTTTTT	CATHSRGPGGSGELFF
TRBV5-1	TRBJ2-2	.	.	TGCGCCAGCAGGATGGGGGGGAACACCGGGGAGCTGTTTTTT	CASRMGGNTGELFF
TRBV9	TRBJ1-6	.	.	TGTGCCAGCAGTAGCGCGAGCTCCTATAATTCACCCCTCCACTTT	CASSSASSYNSPLHF